These 27 T cell receptor beta chains originate from one sample sequenced in a study of blood T cell repertoires in COVID-19. Sequencing was performed with immunoSEQ multiplex PCR; in TCRdb, only in-frame clones are kept and a portion is missing. The repertoire holds more than 150,000 clones, with roughly nine tenths as singletons. Input material: peripheral blood. The receptor set was obtained from a woman between 65 and 79 years old with acute or convalescent COVID-19.

This sequence joins TRBV20-1 and TRBJ2-1; weak D call: TRBD2 (6 bases). The V and J ends lost 6 bases and 3 bases respectively, with 6 bases between them. Germline CDR1 is DFQATT and CDR2 is SNEGSKA (reference sequence). There are 11 residues in the CDR3. DNA of the CDR3: TGCAGTGCGGGGGGCTACAATGAGCAGTTCTTC. This sequence encodes CSAGGYNEQFF.

The chain combines TRBV18 with TRBJ2-1, with D maybe TRBD2 (6 bases). Germline CDR1 KGHSH, CDR2 LQKENI. The CDR3 spans 15 residues. V was trimmed by 3 bases and J by 2 bases, leaving 11 bases between them. The CDR3 DNA is TGTGCCAGCTCACCCGGAGGGACCACCTACAATGAGCAGTTCTTC. Translation: CASSPGGTTYNEQFF. The whole variable domain, filled in from reference TRBV18 and TRBJ2-1, reads NAGVMQNPRHLVRRRGQEARLRCSPMKGHSHVYWYRQLPEEGLKFMVYLQKENIIDESGMPKERFSAEFPKEGPSILRIQQVVRGDSAAYFCASSPGGTTYNEQFFGPGTRLTVL.

This chain uses TRBV30 with TRBJ1-5; possible D gene TRBD1, 6 bases. Germline V CDR1 and CDR2: GTSNPN, SVGIG (reference sequence). V was clipped by 6 bases and J by 2 bases, with 8 bases between them. This CDR3 contains 12 residues. The DNA for the CDR3 is TGTGCCTGTAGACAGGGCAATCAGCCCCAGCATTTT. It codes for CACRQGNQPQHF. Full variable domain (outside the CDR3, taken from reference TRBV30 and TRBJ1-5): SQTIHQWPATLVQPVGSPLSLECTVEGTSNPNLYWYRQAAGRGLQLLFYSVGIGQISSEVPQNLSASRPQDRQFILSSKKLLLSDSGFYLCACRQGNQPQHFGDGTRLSIL.

The rearrangement links TRBV18 to TRBJ1-1; D unresolved. The V end lost 3 bases, the J end lost 8 bases, and 13 bases lay between the germline ends. Germline values: CDR1 KGHSH, CDR2 LQKENI. CDR3 length equals 13 residues. CDR3 amino acids: CASSPRQKTEAFF. The CDR3 bases are TGTGCCAGCTCACCTCGCCAAAAAACAGAAGCTTTCTTT.

The chain combines TRBV2 with TRBJ2-6; possible D gene TRBD1, 5 bases. V lost 7 bases and J 4 bases, leaving 14 bases between the germline ends. Germline values: CDR1 SNHLY, CDR2 FYNNEI. The CDR3 runs 15 residues. CDR3 nucleotides: TGTGCCAGCAAAGAGCAGGGATCCGGGGCCAACGTCCTGACTTTC. Protein product: CASKEQGSGANVLTF.

This clone appeared once. The gene calls are TRBV7-6 and TRBJ1-4; D not resolved. V lost 0 bases to trimming and J lost 2 bases, with 16 bases between them. Germline V gives CDR1 SGHVS, CDR2 FNYEAQ. The CDR3 runs 18 residues. The CDR3 DNA sequence: TGTGCCAGCAGCTTAGCGGGCCGAAACCGTAGGACTAATGAAAAACTGTTTTTT. This codes for CASSLAGRNRRTNEKLFF.

The J gene is TRBJ1-6, the V gene TRBV30; 9 bases match TRBD1. This CDR3 is 15 amino acids long. V gave up 0 bases and J gave up 9 bases; unmatched junction bases: 6. Germline V gene data show CDR1 as GTSNPN and CDR2 as SVGIG (reference sequence). The DNA of the CDR3 is TGTGCCTGGAGTGTACGGGGACAGGGTCTTTCACCCCTCCACTTT. Protein: CAWSVRGQGLSPLHF.

This sequence joins TRBV7-2 and TRBJ1-2; 7 nucleotides line up with TRBD1. Germline V lookup: CDR1 SGHTA, CDR2 FQGNSA. Losses at the gene ends were 5 bases for V and 0 bases for J; bases not matched to a gene: 6. The CDR3 loop spans 15 amino acids. CDR3 protein: CASSAQGGSNYGYTF. Here the CDR3 DNA reads TGTGCCAGCAGCGCCCAGGGGGGATCTAACTATGGCTACACCTTC.

V and J are TRBV6-5 and TRBJ1-1, with TRBD1 as a possible D gene (6 bases). Deletions cut 6 bases from V and 0 bases from J, with 14 bases between. The CDR3 spans 15 residues. Per germline, CDR1 MNHEY and CDR2 SVGAGI. The CDR3 bases are TGTGCCAGCAGCTTCGACAGGCGATTGAACACTGAAGCTTTCTTT. It yields the protein CASSFDRRLNTEAFF.

This rearrangement joins TRBV28 to TRBJ2-1, with D maybe TRBD1 (5 bases). The CDR3 runs 11 residues. Germline V gene sequence: CDR1 MDHEN, CDR2 SYDVKM. The V gene lost 3 bases and the J gene lost 13 bases, with 10 bases spanning the gap. For the CDR3, the DNA is TGTGCCAGCAGTTTGGGGCTGAGCCAGTTCTTC. The encoded protein is CASSLGLSQFF.

The chain recombines TRBV6-2 or TRBV6-3 with TRBJ1-2; the D is unclear. This CDR3 contains 13 residues. Per the germline V gene, CDR1 is MNHEY and CDR2 is SVGEGT. V was shortened by 5 bases and J by 3 bases, with 10 bases between the two germline ends. CDR3 sequence reads: CASSPDADYGYTF. DNA for the CDR3: TGTGCCAGCAGTCCAGACGCGGACTATGGCTACACCTTC.

V usage is TRBV29-1 and J usage is TRBJ1-1; 8 bases match TRBD1. J was trimmed by 4 bases and V by 0 bases; bases with no gene match: 13. From germline, CDR1 is SQVTM and CDR2 ANQGSEA. The CDR3 runs to 17 residues. The CDR3 is CSVEEGIGDRLSTEAFF. In nucleotides, the CDR3 is TGCAGCGTTGAAGAAGGTATTGGGGACAGGTTGTCCACTGAAGCTTTCTTT.

This clone was seen once. The chain employs TRBV6-1 and TRBJ1-3; 7 nucleotides align to TRBD1. V lost 4 bases to trimming and J lost 0 bases; unmatched junction nucleotides: 9. This CDR3 region has 17 residues. Germline CDR1 MNHNS, CDR2 SASEGT. The CDR3 protein is CASSGNRGTYSGNTIYF. CDR3 coding DNA: TGTGCCAGCAGTGGCAACAGGGGAACGTACTCTGGAAACACCATATATTTT.

The V and J genes are TRBV11-2 and TRBJ2-5; 10 bases align to TRBD2. Germline V gene data show CDR1 as SGHAT and CDR2 as FQNNGV. The length of the CDR3 is 14 residues. The ends lost 5 bases at V and 5 bases at J; junction bases unmatched: 5. The CDR3 sequence: CASSVSSGGETQYF. The CDR3 DNA is TGTGCCAGCAGCGTTTCTAGCGGGGGTGAGACCCAGTACTTC.

This chain uses TRBV6-5 with TRBJ1-3; no clear D. Germline V gives CDR1 MNHEY, CDR2 SVGAGI. The CDR3 contains 13 residues. V was trimmed by 10 bases and J by 2 bases, leaving 12 bases between them. DNA for the CDR3: TGTGCCACCCGGAGGGTTGCTGGAAACACCATATATTTT. Translating gives CATRRVAGNTIYF.

The chain carries TRBV5-1 and TRBJ2-1, with D maybe TRBD2 (5 bases). CDR3 length: 13 residues. Germline CDR1 and CDR2: SGHRS and YFSETQ. The V and J ends lost 4 bases and 15 bases respectively, with 20 bases between them. The DNA of the CDR3 is TGCGCCAGCAGCGAGCGAGCGGACGGATTACGGTTCTTC. This translates into CASSERADGLRFF.

The chain couples TRBV7-9 to TRBJ2-3, with 7 bases aligning to TRBD1. The V gene's germline CDR1 is SEHNR and CDR2 FQNEAQ (reference sequence). Losses at the gene ends were 6 bases for V and 6 bases for J; bases not matched to a gene: 6. The CDR3 is 13 residues long. CDR3 bases: TGTGCCAGCAGAATAACAGGGGACGATACGCAGTATTTT. This sequence encodes CASRITGDDTQYF.

J is TRBJ2-3 and V is TRBV7-2; D call uncertain. V was trimmed by 3 bases and J by 2 bases, leaving 9 bases between them. The germline V gene has CDR1 SGHTA and CDR2 FQGNSA. The CDR3 runs to 14 residues. The CDR3 is CASSFGRYTDTQYF. The CDR3 nucleotides are TGTGCCAGCAGCTTCGGCAGGTACACAGATACGCAGTATTTT.

The chain joins TRBV6-1 to TRBJ1-4, with TRBD1 matching 10 bases. Trimming took 3 bases from V and 8 from J; bases not matched to a gene: 6. Per germline, CDR1 MNHNS and CDR2 SASEGT. This CDR3 is built from 15 residues. The CDR3 bases are TGTGCCAGCAGTGAGGGGACAGGGGCCGGCGAAAAACTGTTTTTT. It is translated as CASSEGTGAGEKLFF.

The chain recombines TRBV11-2 with TRBJ1-3; 9 bases are a match to TRBD1. CDR1 and CDR2 (germline): SGHAT, FQNNGV. CDR3 length: 14 residues. Unmatched junction bases numbered 1, after V lost 5 bases and J lost 2 bases. CDR3 bases: TGTGCCAGCAGCCGGGACAGGGCTGGAAACACCATATATTTT. This gives the protein CASSRDRAGNTIYF.

The V gene is TRBV5-1, the J gene TRBJ1-1; D might be TRBD1 (5 bases). V was shortened by 4 bases and J by 4 bases, with 8 bases between the two germline ends. This CDR3 region has 12 residues. The germline V gene encodes CDR1 SGHRS and CDR2 YFSETQ. The CDR3: CASSEGATEAFF. CDR3 in DNA: TGCGCCAGCAGCGAAGGGGCCACTGAAGCTTTCTTT.

The chain links TRBV3-1 (or the pseudogene TRBV3-2) to TRBJ2-5, with 7 bases lining up with TRBD2. J was trimmed by 4 bases and V by 3 bases; bases with no gene match: 14. Germline CDR1 is LGHDT and CDR2 is YNNKEL (reference sequence). There are 17 residues in the CDR3. CDR3 amino acids: CASSQSALVPGGETQYF. The CDR3 nucleotides are TGTGCCAGCAGCCAGAGTGCCCTGGTTCCGGGGGGAGAGACCCAGTACTTC.

This chain connects TRBV28 to TRBJ1-2, with TRBD1 matching over 9 bases. With V trimmed by 8 bases and J by 8 bases, 12 bases remained unmatched. The CDR3 has 14 amino acids. The germline gives CDR1 MDHEN, CDR2 SYDVKM. The CDR3 is CASRLLDRGDGYTF. Here the CDR3 DNA reads TGTGCCAGCCGATTGCTGGACAGGGGTGACGGCTACACCTTC.

The chain is built from TRBV5-1 and TRBJ1-3; D may be TRBD1 (6 bases). Trimming stripped 6 bases from V and 0 bases from J, with 19 bases between. CDR3 size: 17 residues. The germline V gene encodes CDR1 SGHRS and CDR2 YFSETQ. CDR3 in amino acids: CASTPYRARPSGNTIYF. CDR3 coding DNA: TGCGCCAGCACGCCATACAGGGCCCGACCCTCTGGAAACACCATATATTTT.

V gene TRBV27 combines with J gene TRBJ1-2; the D gene is possibly TRBD1 (6 bases). Between the trimmed V and J ends, which lost 7 bases and 5 bases, there was a span of 11 bases. This CDR3 spans 12 amino acids. Per the germline V gene, CDR1 is MNHEY and CDR2 is SMNVEV (reference sequence). In DNA form, the CDR3 reads TGTGCCAGCACAGGGGAAGGGTATGGCTACACCTTC. Its protein is CASTGEGYGYTF.

This clone occurred a few times. The J gene is TRBJ2-7, the V gene TRBV7-2; 9 nucleotides line up with TRBD1. CDR3 length: 14 residues. The J segment lost 5 bases and the V segment lost 4 bases, leaving 6 bases of the junction unmatched. Germline-derived CDR1 and CDR2 are SGHTA and FQGNSA. CDR3 loop: CASSSGQGRDEQYF. In DNA form, the CDR3 reads TGTGCCAGCAGCTCGGGACAGGGACGGGACGAGCAGTACTTC.

The rearrangement links TRBV7-3 to TRBJ1-1; a weak D match, TRBD1 (5 bases). The CDR3 is 13 amino acids. Trimming pared 2 bases from V and 2 bases from J, leaving 6 bases between. Germline CDR1 reads SGHTA; CDR2 reads FQGTGA. DNA of the CDR3: TGTGCCAGCAGCTTAGACAGAAACACTGAAGCTTTCTTT. It codes for CASSLDRNTEAFF.